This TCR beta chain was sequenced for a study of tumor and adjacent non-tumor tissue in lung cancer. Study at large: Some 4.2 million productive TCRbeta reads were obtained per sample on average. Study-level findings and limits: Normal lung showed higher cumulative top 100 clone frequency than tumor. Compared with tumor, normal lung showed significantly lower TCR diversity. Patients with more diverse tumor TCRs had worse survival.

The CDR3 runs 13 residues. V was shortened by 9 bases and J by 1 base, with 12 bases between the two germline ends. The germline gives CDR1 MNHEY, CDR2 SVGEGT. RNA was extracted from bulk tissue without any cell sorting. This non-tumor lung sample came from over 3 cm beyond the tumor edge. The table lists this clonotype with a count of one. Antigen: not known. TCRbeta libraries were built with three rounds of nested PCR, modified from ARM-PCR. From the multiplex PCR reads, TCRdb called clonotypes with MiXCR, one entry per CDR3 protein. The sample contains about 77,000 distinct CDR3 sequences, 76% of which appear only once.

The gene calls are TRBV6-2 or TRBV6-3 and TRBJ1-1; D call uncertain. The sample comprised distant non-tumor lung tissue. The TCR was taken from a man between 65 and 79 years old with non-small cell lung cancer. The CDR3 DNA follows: TGTGCCAGTAATTCTTCGGAGAACACTGAAGCTTTCTTT. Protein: CASNSSENTEAFF.